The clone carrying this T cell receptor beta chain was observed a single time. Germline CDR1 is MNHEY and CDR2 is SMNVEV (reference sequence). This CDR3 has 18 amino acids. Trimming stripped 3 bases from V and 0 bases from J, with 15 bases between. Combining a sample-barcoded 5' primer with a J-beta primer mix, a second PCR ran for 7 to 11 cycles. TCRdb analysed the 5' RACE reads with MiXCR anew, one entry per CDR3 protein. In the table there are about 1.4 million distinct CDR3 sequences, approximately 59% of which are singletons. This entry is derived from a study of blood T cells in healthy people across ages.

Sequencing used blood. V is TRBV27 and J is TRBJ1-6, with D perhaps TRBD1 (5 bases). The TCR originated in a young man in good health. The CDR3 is CASSFIGTPSSYNSPLHF. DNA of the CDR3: TGTGCCAGCAGTTTTATAGGGACCCCAAGCTCCTATAATTCACCCCTCCACTTT.